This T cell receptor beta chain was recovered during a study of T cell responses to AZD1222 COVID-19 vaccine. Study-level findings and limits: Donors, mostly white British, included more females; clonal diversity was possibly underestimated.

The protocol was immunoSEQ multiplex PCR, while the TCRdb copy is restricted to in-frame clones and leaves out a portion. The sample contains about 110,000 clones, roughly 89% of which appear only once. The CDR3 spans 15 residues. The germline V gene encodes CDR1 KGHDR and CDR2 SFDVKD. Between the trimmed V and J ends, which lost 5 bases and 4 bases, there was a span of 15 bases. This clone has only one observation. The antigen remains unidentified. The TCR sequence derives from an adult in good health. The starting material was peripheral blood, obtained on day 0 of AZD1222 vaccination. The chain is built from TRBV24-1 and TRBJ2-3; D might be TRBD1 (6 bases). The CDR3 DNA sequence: TGTGCCACCAGTGGGGTGCAGGGGAGCCCAGATACGCAGTATTTT. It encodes CATSGVQGSPDTQYF.